Listed below are T cell receptor beta chains from one sample, sequenced in a study of beta chain features in type 1 diabetes. The repertoire was sequenced with immunoSEQ multiplex PCR; TCRdb's copy has only in-frame clones and lacks some. The sample contains some 660,000 clones, about 14% of which appear only once. The specimen was naive CD4+ T cells from blood. These receptors were collected from a man aged 18 to 35 with type 1 diabetes. Both conserved end residues are part of each CDR3. The D gene is left open where the match is weak. Clone size is not always given. Where it is, it says once, few, many or a class for expanded clones.

d_call: -
v_call: TRBV10-3
j_call: TRBJ1-2
clone_size: few
cdr3_aa: CAISATGNYGYTF
cdr3_nt: TGTGCCATCAGCGCCACAGGGAACTATGGCTACACCTTC

d_call: TRBD1
v_call: TRBV15
j_call: TRBJ1-2
clone_size: once
cdr3_aa: CATSGEIGGFAYGYTF
cdr3_nt: TGTGCCACCAGCGGAGAGATAGGGGGCTTCGCCTATGGCTACACCTTC

d_call: -
v_call: TRBV6-5
j_call: TRBJ2-2
clone_size: few
cdr3_aa: CASSYERGGYTGELFF
cdr3_nt: TGTGCCAGCAGTTACGAGAGGGGGGGCTACACCGGGGAGCTGTTTTTT

d_call: -
v_call: TRBV28
j_call: TRBJ2-7
clone_size: -
cdr3_aa: CASNEDPSYEQYF
cdr3_nt: TGTGCCAGCAACGAGGACCCCTCCTACGAGCAGTACTTC

d_call: TRBD1
v_call: TRBV9
j_call: TRBJ1-1
clone_size: -
cdr3_aa: CASSVGDRLNTEAFF
cdr3_nt: TGTGCCAGCAGCGTAGGGGACAGGCTGAACACTGAAGCTTTCTTT

d_call: -
v_call: TRBV7-2
j_call: TRBJ2-1
clone_size: -
cdr3_aa: CASSGGVSYNEQFF
cdr3_nt: TGTGCCAGCAGCGGCGGGGTTTCCTACAATGAGCAGTTCTTC

d_call: -
v_call: TRBV14
j_call: TRBJ2-5
clone_size: -
cdr3_aa: CASSLQGGETQYF
cdr3_nt: TGTGCCAGCAGCCTCCAAGGGGGAGAGACCCAGTACTTC

d_call: TRBD1
v_call: TRBV27
j_call: TRBJ2-1
clone_size: few
cdr3_aa: CASARGQWYNEQFF
cdr3_nt: TGTGCCAGCGCCCGGGGACAGTGGTACAATGAGCAGTTCTTC

d_call: -
v_call: TRBV30
j_call: TRBJ2-3
clone_size: few
cdr3_aa: CACGADTQYF
cdr3_nt: TGTGCCTGCGGGGCAGATACGCAGTATTTT

d_call: TRBD1
v_call: TRBV12-5
j_call: TRBJ2-2
clone_size: -
cdr3_aa: CASGLGQGRAGELFF
cdr3_nt: TGTGCTAGTGGTTTAGGACAGGGAAGAGCCGGGGAGCTGTTTTTT

d_call: -
v_call: TRBV5-4
j_call: TRBJ1-1
clone_size: -
cdr3_aa: CASSLGVVRENTEAFF
cdr3_nt: TGTGCCAGCAGCTTGGGAGTAGTAAGGGAGAACACTGAAGCTTTCTTT

d_call: -
v_call: TRBV9
j_call: TRBJ1-1
clone_size: few
cdr3_aa: CASSVADEQTEAFF
cdr3_nt: TGTGCCAGCAGCGTAGCCGACGAACAAACTGAAGCTTTCTTT

d_call: TRBD2
v_call: TRBV30
j_call: TRBJ2-1
clone_size: few
cdr3_aa: CAWSEGTRVNEQFF
cdr3_nt: TGTGCCTGGAGTGAGGGGACTAGAGTAAATGAGCAGTTCTTC

d_call: -
v_call: TRBV5-1
j_call: TRBJ2-1
clone_size: few
cdr3_aa: CASSLVGVGSYNEQFF
cdr3_nt: TGCGCCAGCAGCTTGGTTGGCGTGGGCTCCTACAATGAGCAGTTCTTC

d_call: TRBD2
v_call: TRBV2
j_call: TRBJ2-1
clone_size: few
cdr3_aa: CASSEWASGLYNEQFF
cdr3_nt: TGTGCCAGCAGTGAGTGGGCTAGCGGGCTATACAATGAGCAGTTCTTC

d_call: TRBD2
v_call: TRBV2
j_call: TRBJ2-3
clone_size: -
cdr3_aa: CASTSGFSTDTQYF
cdr3_nt: TGTGCCAGCACTAGCGGGTTCAGCACAGATACGCAGTATTTT

d_call: -
v_call: TRBV5-4
j_call: TRBJ1-1
clone_size: few
cdr3_aa: CASSFIRVQAFF
cdr3_nt: TGTGCCAGCAGCTTTATCAGGGTACAAGCTTTCTTT

d_call: -
v_call: TRBV19
j_call: TRBJ2-1
clone_size: few
cdr3_aa: CASSKEDSSYNEQFF
cdr3_nt: TGTGCCAGTAGTAAAGAAGACAGCTCCTACAATGAGCAGTTCTTC

d_call: TRBD1
v_call: TRBV10-3
j_call: TRBJ1-1
clone_size: few
cdr3_aa: CAITGGNTEAFF
cdr3_nt: TGTGCCATCACAGGGGGCAACACTGAAGCTTTCTTT

d_call: -
v_call: TRBV29-1
j_call: TRBJ1-4
clone_size: -
cdr3_aa: CSVGTGTF
cdr3_nt: -

d_call: -
v_call: TRBV11-2
j_call: TRBJ2-7
clone_size: -
cdr3_aa: CASSLASLEDEQYF
cdr3_nt: TGTGCCAGCAGCTTAGCGTCCCTGGAGGACGAGCAGTACTTC

d_call: -
v_call: TRBV25-1
j_call: TRBJ1-1
clone_size: -
cdr3_aa: CASSEQGTVNTEAFF
cdr3_nt: TGTGCCAGCAGTGAACAGGGAACAGTGAACACTGAAGCTTTCTTT

d_call: TRBD1
v_call: TRBV13
j_call: TRBJ2-7
clone_size: -
cdr3_aa: CASSRPTGHEQYF
cdr3_nt: TGTGCCAGCAGCCGACCGACAGGGCACGAGCAGTACTTC

d_call: TRBD2
v_call: TRBV15
j_call: TRBJ2-7
clone_size: -
cdr3_aa: CATSRDPSGGQDEQYF
cdr3_nt: TGTGCCACCAGCCGCGACCCTAGCGGGGGGCAAGACGAGCAGTACTTC

d_call: TRBD1
v_call: TRBV7-6
j_call: TRBJ2-6
clone_size: -
cdr3_aa: CASSPRTGTGANVLTF
cdr3_nt: TGTGCCAGCAGTCCCCGGACAGGGACAGGGGCCAACGTCCTGACTTTC

d_call: TRBD1
v_call: TRBV29-1
j_call: TRBJ2-7
clone_size: -
cdr3_aa: CSVVGQGAYEQYF
cdr3_nt: TGCAGCGTTGTCGGACAGGGGGCCTACGAGCAGTACTTC

d_call: TRBD2
v_call: TRBV5-4
j_call: TRBJ2-1
clone_size: -
cdr3_aa: CASSSGGYSYNEQFF
cdr3_nt: TGTGCCAGCTCCAGCGGGGGTTACTCCTACAATGAGCAGTTCTTC

d_call: -
v_call: TRBV6-6
j_call: TRBJ2-3
clone_size: -
cdr3_aa: CASHQGWMQYF
cdr3_nt: TGTGCCAGCCATCAAGGATGGATGCAGTATTTT

d_call: -
v_call: TRBV7-8
j_call: TRBJ2-2
clone_size: -
cdr3_aa: CASSFLDRNKNTGELFF
cdr3_nt: TGTGCCAGCAGCTTTCTGGACAGAAACAAGAACACCGGGGAGCTGTTTTTT

d_call: -
v_call: TRBV7-2
j_call: TRBJ1-1
clone_size: few
cdr3_aa: CASSLLSPDTEAFF
cdr3_nt: TGTGCCAGCAGCCTTCTTTCCCCCGACACTGAAGCTTTCTTT

d_call: -
v_call: TRBV30
j_call: TRBJ2-3
clone_size: -
cdr3_aa: CAWSVIGRSQDTQYF
cdr3_nt: TGTGCCTGGAGTGTGATCGGGAGAAGTCAAGATACGCAGTATTTT

d_call: TRBD1
v_call: TRBV7-9
j_call: TRBJ1-4
clone_size: -
cdr3_aa: CASSFAPQGVGEKLFF
cdr3_nt: TGTGCCAGCAGCTTTGCCCCACAGGGGGTCGGGGAAAAACTGTTTTTT

d_call: TRBD1
v_call: TRBV18
j_call: TRBJ1-1
clone_size: -
cdr3_aa: CASSPVQGASTEAFF
cdr3_nt: TGTGCCAGCTCACCAGTACAGGGGGCGAGCACTGAAGCTTTCTTT

d_call: TRBD1
v_call: TRBV2
j_call: TRBJ2-2
clone_size: few
cdr3_aa: CASTETGGNTGELFF
cdr3_nt: TGTGCCAGCACCGAAACAGGGGGGAACACCGGGGAGCTGTTTTTT

d_call: TRBD1
v_call: TRBV7-2
j_call: TRBJ1-2
clone_size: few
cdr3_aa: CASSQLGQSTYGYTF
cdr3_nt: TGTGCCAGCAGCCAGTTGGGACAGAGTACCTATGGCTACACCTTC

d_call: -
v_call: TRBV4-3
j_call: TRBJ1-5
clone_size: few
cdr3_aa: CASSPGGRTDQPQHF
cdr3_nt: TGCGCCAGCAGCCCGGGAGGGAGGACCGATCAGCCCCAGCATTTT

d_call: TRBD1
v_call: TRBV29-1
j_call: TRBJ2-5
clone_size: -
cdr3_aa: CSVLTGEETQYF
cdr3_nt: TGCAGCGTTCTGACAGGGGAAGAGACCCAGTACTTC

d_call: -
v_call: TRBV28
j_call: TRBJ2-1
clone_size: few
cdr3_aa: CASSILEPNEQFF
cdr3_nt: TGTGCCAGCAGCATACTTGAGCCTAATGAGCAGTTCTTC

d_call: -
v_call: TRBV18
j_call: TRBJ1-1
clone_size: -
cdr3_aa: CASSPLHLNTEAFF
cdr3_nt: TGTGCCAGCTCACCACTACACCTGAACACTGAAGCTTTCTTT

d_call: -
v_call: TRBV29-1
j_call: TRBJ2-7
clone_size: -
cdr3_aa: CSVGAYYEQYF
cdr3_nt: TGCAGCGTTGGGGCTTACTACGAGCAGTACTTC

d_call: -
v_call: TRBV30
j_call: TRBJ1-5
clone_size: few
cdr3_aa: CAWSVGGNQPQHF
cdr3_nt: TGTGCCTGGAGTGTTGGAGGAAATCAGCCCCAGCATTTT

d_call: TRBD2
v_call: TRBV7-2
j_call: TRBJ2-7
clone_size: -
cdr3_aa: CASSPLAGGSYEQYF
cdr3_nt: TGTGCCAGCAGCCCACTAGCGGGAGGGTCCTACGAGCAGTACTTC

d_call: -
v_call: TRBV18
j_call: TRBJ2-7
clone_size: few
cdr3_aa: CASSRDLVSRYF
cdr3_nt: TGTGCCAGCTCACGTGATCTCGTCAGTCGGTACTTC

d_call: TRBD2
v_call: TRBV9
j_call: TRBJ2-3
clone_size: -
cdr3_aa: CASSVLPAGGAPDTQYF
cdr3_nt: TGTGCCAGCAGCGTCTTACCAGCGGGAGGTGCACCAGATACGCAGTATTTT

d_call: -
v_call: TRBV28
j_call: TRBJ1-2
clone_size: -
cdr3_aa: CASSLGGHYGYTF
cdr3_nt: TGTGCCAGCAGTTTAGGGGGCCACTATGGCTACACCTTC

d_call: -
v_call: TRBV18
j_call: TRBJ1-1
clone_size: few
cdr3_aa: CASSPVGAVNTEAFF
cdr3_nt: TGTGCCAGCTCACCAGTTGGGGCTGTGAACACTGAAGCTTTCTTT

d_call: -
v_call: TRBV15
j_call: TRBJ1-3
clone_size: -
cdr3_aa: CATSRDLTSGNTIYF
cdr3_nt: TGTGCCACCAGCAGAGATCTTACCTCTGGAAACACCATATATTTT

d_call: -
v_call: TRBV7-2
j_call: TRBJ2-7
clone_size: -
cdr3_aa: CASSLGQALVEQYF
cdr3_nt: TGTGCCAGCAGCTTAGGACAGGCTCTTGTCGAGCAGTACTTC

d_call: -
v_call: TRBV6-6
j_call: TRBJ2-1
clone_size: few
cdr3_aa: CASSPQGPYNEQFF
cdr3_nt: TGTGCCAGCAGTCCACAGGGACCCTACAATGAGCAGTTCTTC

d_call: TRBD1
v_call: TRBV5-1
j_call: TRBJ1-4
clone_size: -
cdr3_aa: CASSPGQGIEKLFF
cdr3_nt: TGCGCCAGCAGCCCCGGACAGGGGATTGAAAAACTGTTTTTT

d_call: -
v_call: TRBV7-2
j_call: TRBJ2-1
clone_size: -
cdr3_aa: CASSPRVADYYNEQFF
cdr3_nt: TGTGCCAGCAGCCCCAGAGTAGCAGATTACTACAATGAGCAGTTCTTC

d_call: -
v_call: TRBV5-1
j_call: TRBJ2-1
clone_size: once
cdr3_aa: CASSLGGPGNEQFF
cdr3_nt: TGCGCCAGCAGCTTGGGAGGACCGGGGAATGAGCAGTTCTTC

d_call: TRBD1
v_call: TRBV6-5
j_call: TRBJ2-7
clone_size: -
cdr3_aa: CASSGWTGAYEQYF
cdr3_nt: TGTGCCAGCAGTGGGTGGACAGGCGCCTACGAGCAGTACTTC

d_call: -
v_call: TRBV7-9
j_call: TRBJ2-1
clone_size: few
cdr3_aa: CASSLARFNEQFF
cdr3_nt: TGTGCCAGCAGCCTAGCGAGATTCAATGAGCAGTTCTTC

d_call: -
v_call: TRBV30
j_call: TRBJ2-3
clone_size: -
cdr3_aa: CAGGTDTQYF
cdr3_nt: TGTGCAGGGGGGACAGATACGCAGTATTTT